This TCR beta chain was sequenced during a study of cytomegalovirus exposure and HLA in healthy donors. Study details: An early release of data contained about 85 million unique TCRs, which came from HLA-typed donors.

PCR involved 60 Vbeta and 13 Jbeta primers. Some clones are missing from TCRdb's copy, which holds only in-frame ones; the method was immunoSEQ multiplex PCR. The sample lists under 300,000 clones, 80% to 90% occurring once. The origin of this receptor is a woman in her thirties or forties in good health and CMV-seropositive. The source material was PBMCs.

The CDR3 reads CASSYGESSYEQYF. The CDR3 DNA reads TGTGCCAGCAGTTATGGGGAGAGCTCCTACGAGCAGTACTTC. This rearrangement joins TRBV6-6 to TRBJ2-7, with a weak D call TRBD2 (5 bases). Trimming left V 3 bases short and J 0 bases short, with 9 bases between. Per germline, CDR1 MNHNY and CDR2 SVGAGI (reference sequence). This CDR3 has 14 amino acids.